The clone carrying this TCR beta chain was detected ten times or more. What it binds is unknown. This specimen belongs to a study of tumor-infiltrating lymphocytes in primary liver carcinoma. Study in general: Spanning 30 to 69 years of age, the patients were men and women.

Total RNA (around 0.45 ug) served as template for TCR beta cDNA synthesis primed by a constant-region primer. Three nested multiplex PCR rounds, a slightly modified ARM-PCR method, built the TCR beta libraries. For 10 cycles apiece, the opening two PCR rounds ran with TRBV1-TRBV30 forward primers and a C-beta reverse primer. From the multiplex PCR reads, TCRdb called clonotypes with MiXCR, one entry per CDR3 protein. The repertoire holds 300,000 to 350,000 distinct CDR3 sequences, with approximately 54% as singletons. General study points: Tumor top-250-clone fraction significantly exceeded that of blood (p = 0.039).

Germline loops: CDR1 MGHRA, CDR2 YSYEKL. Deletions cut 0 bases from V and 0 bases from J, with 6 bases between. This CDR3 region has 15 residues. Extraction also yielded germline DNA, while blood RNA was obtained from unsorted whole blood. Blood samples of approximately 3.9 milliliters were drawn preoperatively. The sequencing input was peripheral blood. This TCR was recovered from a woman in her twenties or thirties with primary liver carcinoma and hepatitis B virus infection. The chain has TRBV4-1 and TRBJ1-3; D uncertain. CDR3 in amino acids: CASSQDEFSGNTIYF. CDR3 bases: TGCGCCAGCAGCCAAGATGAGTTCTCTGGAAACACCATATATTTT.